These 18 T cell receptor beta chains were all obtained from the same sample, sequenced in a study of cytomegalovirus exposure and HLA in healthy donors. Amplification used 60 Vbeta primers and 13 Jbeta primers. Measured with immunoSEQ multiplex PCR; TCRdb has only the in-frame clones, and not every one. Its table lists around 76,000 clones. Sequencing was performed on PBMCs. The source of these receptors is a man aged 40-49 years in good health and CMV-seronegative.

The J gene is TRBJ2-3, the V gene TRBV2; 11 nucleotides align to TRBD2. Germline V gene data show CDR1 as SNHLY and CDR2 as FYNNEI. V was pared by 6 bases and J by 5 bases, with 7 bases of the junction left unmatched. The CDR3 spans 15 residues. CDR3 coding DNA: TGTGCCAGCAGGGAGCTAGCGGGGGGTAGAGATACGCAGTATTTT. Its protein is CASRELAGGRDTQYF. The full variable domain, in which reference TRBV2 and TRBJ2-3 provide the parts outside the CDR3, is EPEVTQTPSHQVTQMGQEVILRCVPISNHLYFYWYRQILGQKVEFLVSFYNNEISEKSEIFDDQFSVERPDGSNFTLKIRSTKLEDSAMYFCASRELAGGRDTQYFGPGTRLTVL.

The chain recombines TRBV6-1 with TRBJ1-5, with 7 nucleotides matching TRBD1. This CDR3 comprises 16 residues. Germline V lookup: CDR1 MNHNS, CDR2 SASEGT. With V trimmed by 1 base and J by 4 bases, 7 bases remained unmatched. CDR3 nucleotide sequence: TGTGCCAGCAGTGAAGTGGGGGACAGCAGTAATCAGCCCCAGCATTTT. This gives the protein CASSEVGDSSNQPQHF.

The chain links TRBV18 to TRBJ1-4; D is ambiguous. Trimming cost V 4 bases and J 5 bases, with 14 bases left between them. CDR1 is KGHSH, CDR2 LQKENI, per germline. This CDR3 comprises 15 residues. CDR3 sequence reads: CASSLFGGRNEKLFF. CDR3 sequence (DNA): TGTGCCAGCTCACTGTTCGGAGGGAGGAATGAAAAACTGTTTTTT.

The chain combines TRBV4-1 with TRBJ2-1, with D maybe TRBD2 (5 bases). This CDR3 comprises 18 residues. Germline V lookup: CDR1 MGHRA, CDR2 YSYEKL. Trimming removed 3 bases at V and 4 bases at J, with 22 bases between. CDR3 protein: CASSHSMASSSNYNEQFF. As DNA, the CDR3 is TGCGCCAGCAGCCACAGTATGGCTAGCTCGTCGAATTACAATGAGCAGTTCTTC.

The chain recombines TRBV7-6 with TRBJ1-1; no definite D call. The germline V and J ends were trimmed by 5 bases and 4 bases, with 17 bases remaining between them. CDR1 is SGHVS, CDR2 FNYEAQ, per germline. This CDR3 spans 15 amino acids. The CDR3 sequence is CASSLSPGYLTEAFF. CDR3 nucleotides: TGTGCCAGCAGCCTTAGTCCCGGGTACCTCACTGAAGCTTTCTTT.

The chain carries TRBV12-5 and TRBJ2-1; D gene unclear. The CDR3 runs to 12 residues. Trimming shortened V by 0 bases and J by 8 bases, and 5 bases separated the two germline ends. The germline V gene encodes CDR1 LGHNT and CDR2 FRNRAP. The CDR3 here is CASGLVIDEQFF. The CDR3 coding sequence is TGTGCTAGTGGTTTGGTAATCGATGAGCAGTTCTTC.

The chain recombines TRBV6-5 with TRBJ1-1; D is possibly TRBD1 (5 bases). The CDR3 contains 14 residues. V was shortened by 2 bases and J by 1 base, with 8 bases between the two germline ends. Germline-derived CDR1 and CDR2 are MNHEY and SVGAGI. The CDR3 region is CASSYAGQNTEAFF. The CDR3 nucleotides read TGTGCCAGCAGTTACGCCGGACAGAACACTGAAGCTTTCTTT.

The chain has TRBV19 and TRBJ2-3, with 9 bases fitting TRBD1. The CDR3 runs 14 residues. CDR1 and CDR2 from the germline V gene are LNHDA and SQIVND (reference sequence). V shed 1 base, J shed 5 bases, and the junction held 1 base outside the gene matches. CDR3 in amino acids: CASSIGTGEDTQYF. CDR3 DNA sequence: TGTGCCAGTAGTATAGGGACAGGGGAAGATACGCAGTATTTT.

The rearrangement uses TRBV11-3 and TRBJ2-1, with D possibly matching TRBD1 (5 bases). The CDR3 extends over 17 amino acids. Germline values: CDR1 SGHNT, CDR2 YENEEA. V was pared by 1 base and J by 9 bases, with 22 bases between. CDR3: CASSLGPSGRGGGEQFF. The CDR3 DNA follows: TGTGCCAGCAGCTTAGGCCCCTCAGGGCGAGGTGGTGGTGAGCAGTTCTTC.

J is TRBJ2-1 and V is TRBV7-2; 9 nucleotides line up with TRBD2. This CDR3 region has 19 residues. The germline CDR1 and CDR2 sequences are SGHTA and FQGNSA. V lost 5 bases and J lost 4; bases outside the gene matches: 18. In DNA, the CDR3 is TGTGCCAGCAGCCCGCCGTTGGTAGCGGGAGTATACGCGTACAATGAGCAGTTCTTC. It codes for CASSPPLVAGVYAYNEQFF.

The chain recombines TRBV5-1 with TRBJ1-1; D is undetermined. Per the germline V gene, CDR1 is SGHRS and CDR2 is YFSETQ. This CDR3 region has 15 residues. Trimming left V 6 bases short and J 3 bases short, with 18 bases between. CDR3 residues: CASKFGGSGDTEAFF. The CDR3 DNA reads TGCGCCAGCAAATTCGGTGGGTCCGGGGACACTGAAGCTTTCTTT.

The chain employs TRBV6-5 and TRBJ2-3, with TRBD2 as a possible D gene (6 bases). The CDR3 sequence is 15 residues long. CDR1 and CDR2 (germline): MNHEY, SVGAGI. The germline V and J ends were trimmed by 7 bases and 2 bases, with 16 bases remaining between them. The CDR3 DNA is TGTGCCAGCAATCCCATCGGGGGTTCCACAGATACGCAGTATTTT. This translates into CASNPIGGSTDTQYF.

J is TRBJ2-7 and V is TRBV5-4; 12 bases map to TRBD2. Per the germline V gene, CDR1 is SGHNT and CDR2 is YYREEE (reference sequence). This CDR3 has 13 amino acids. Trimming at V came to 5 bases and at J to 5 bases, leaving 2 bases not matched to a gene. The CDR3 spells CASRTSGGNEQYF. The CDR3 DNA reads as TGTGCCAGCAGGACTAGCGGGGGAAACGAGCAGTACTTC.

V gene TRBV2 combines with J gene TRBJ2-7, with 10 bases lining up with TRBD2. CDR3 length equals 15 residues. Germline V gene sequence: CDR1 SNHLY, CDR2 FYNNEI. J gave up 2 bases and V 4 bases, and 5 bases lay outside the gene matches. In nucleotides, the CDR3 is TGTGCCAGCAGTGCGGGACTAGCGACCACCTACGAGCAGTACTTC. Amino acids: CASSAGLATTYEQYF.

The chain carries TRBV19 and TRBJ2-2; D gene unclear. V lost 4 bases and J 7 bases, leaving 13 bases between the germline ends. The CDR3 sequence is 14 residues long. CDR1 and CDR2 from the germline V gene are LNHDA and SQIVND (reference sequence). CDR3 region: CASSNRVLVGELFF. The CDR3, as DNA: TGTGCCAGTAGTAACCGGGTCCTTGTCGGGGAGCTGTTTTTT.

This chain connects TRBV5-1 to TRBJ1-4; 8 nucleotides agree with TRBD1. This CDR3 has 16 residues. The germline CDR1 and CDR2 sequences are SGHRS and YFSETQ. The ends lost 0 bases at V and 7 bases at J; junction bases unmatched: 8. The CDR3: CASSLAGQGGLEKLFF. The CDR3 coding sequence is TGCGCCAGCAGCTTGGCAGGACAGGGCGGTCTTGAAAAACTGTTTTTT.

The chain is built from TRBV6-6 and TRBJ1-1; D possibly corresponds to TRBD1 (5 bases). The germline V gene has CDR1 MNHNY and CDR2 SVGAGI (reference sequence). The V and J ends lost 0 bases and 3 bases respectively, with 11 bases between them. This CDR3 contains 15 residues. This chain's CDR3 is CASSYSGQEHTEAFF. In nucleotides, the CDR3 is TGTGCCAGCAGTTACTCGGGGCAGGAGCACACTGAAGCTTTCTTT.

This chain joins TRBV18 and TRBJ2-5; D perhaps matches TRBD2 (6 bases). The DNA end favors TRBJ2-7, so the J call may be wrong. The germline V gene has CDR1 KGHSH and CDR2 LQKENI. CDR3 length: 14 amino acids. The CDR3 loop reads CASSPPSGFYEQYF. The CDR3, as DNA: TGTGCCAGCTCACCACCTAGCGGCTTCTACGAGCAGTACTTC.